This T cell receptor (beta chain) was recorded in a study of blood T cell repertoires in COVID-19. Overall study: Whether acute or convalescent, the COVID-19 samples came from the United States, Italy and Spain. The analysed material was cDNA or gDNA that came from T cells, B-cell-depleted T cells, or PBMCs.

Everyone who took part was about 18 to 90 years old, and they came from 24 US areas. Two negative PCRs, clearance, or symptom resolution had been documented for recovered Cohort 3 donors. Trimming pared 0 bases from V and 8 bases from J, leaving 16 bases between. The CDR3 extends over 16 amino acids. Per germline, CDR1 LGHNA and CDR2 YSLEER. Some clones are missing from TCRdb's copy, which holds only in-frame ones; the method was immunoSEQ multiplex PCR. The data hold some 300,000 clones, with approximately 89% observed a single time. Sequencing was performed on PBMCs or T cells enriched from blood (not recorded which). This receptor was obtained from a woman between 40 and 55 years old who had recovered from COVID-19. The chain employs TRBV4-3 and TRBJ1-4; D perhaps matches TRBD1 (5 bases). In DNA form, the CDR3 reads TGCGCCAGCAGCCAAGATTCCGGCAGGGTCGGGGAAAAACTGTTTTTT. The encoded protein is CASSQDSGRVGEKLFF.